The source of this T cell receptor beta chain is a study of blood T cells in healthy people across ages. V was cut by 7 bases and J by 0 bases, with 10 bases left in between. In germline, CDR1 is ENHRY, CDR2 SYGVKD. This CDR3 contains 14 residues. Study-wide findings and caveats: Any changes in expanded clonotypes were possibly confounded, as donor CMV status remained unknown.

Combining a sample-barcoded 5' primer with a J-beta primer mix, a second PCR ran for roughly 6 to 12 cycles. Each CDR3 protein gets one entry after TCRdb re-called the 5' RACE reads with MiXCR. The sample has about 680,000 distinct CDR3 sequences; more than 40% are singletons. Of note for this clonotype: Its specificity is not known.

The TCR was taken from a woman aged 55-70 years in good health. Sequencing was performed on blood. The chain employs TRBV10-3 and TRBJ2-1; D not certain. The CDR3 region has the DNA TGTGCCATCAATGGCGGAAACTCCTACAATGAGCAGTTCTTC. Translation: CAINGGNSYNEQFF.